These 2 T cell receptor beta chains were sequenced from one sample in a study of blood T cells in healthy people across ages (dated by TCRdb to between 2014 and 2017). Library preparation used 5' RACE. The sequencer was an Illumina HiSeq 2500. A second PCR of about 7 to 12 cycles was run with a J-beta primer mix and a sample-barcoded 5' primer. TCRdb's own reprocessing of the public reads used fastp at Q25 and MiXCR and kept productive beta chains. Under each unique CDR3 protein, matching rows form one entry showing the most common genes and DNA. In this sample the table shows about 830,000 distinct CDR3 sequences, around two thirds of which occur a single time. The ten top clones hold roughly 26% of the sample. Material: blood. The receptors were sampled from a man aged 25 to 40 in good health.

This clonotype appeared a few times. V is TRBV7-9 and J is TRBJ2-5; D not certain. The J call may not be correct, given that the DNA end is closer to TRBJ2-7. This CDR3 spans 13 amino acids. Germline CDR1 and CDR2: SEHNR and FQNEAQ (reference sequence). The CDR3 DNA reads TGTGCCAGCAGCTTATCCCGGAACTACGAGCAGTACTTC. Its protein is CASSLSRNYEQYF.

This clonotype appeared many times. The chain couples TRBV7-2 to TRBJ2-1; no reliable D call. Germline CDR1 is SGHTA and CDR2 is FQGNSA. V was trimmed by 6 bases and J by 8 bases, leaving 8 bases between them. The CDR3 totals 11 residues. Here the CDR3 reads CASRMMDEQFF. The CDR3 coding sequence is TGTGCCAGCAGGATGATGGATGAGCAGTTCTTC.